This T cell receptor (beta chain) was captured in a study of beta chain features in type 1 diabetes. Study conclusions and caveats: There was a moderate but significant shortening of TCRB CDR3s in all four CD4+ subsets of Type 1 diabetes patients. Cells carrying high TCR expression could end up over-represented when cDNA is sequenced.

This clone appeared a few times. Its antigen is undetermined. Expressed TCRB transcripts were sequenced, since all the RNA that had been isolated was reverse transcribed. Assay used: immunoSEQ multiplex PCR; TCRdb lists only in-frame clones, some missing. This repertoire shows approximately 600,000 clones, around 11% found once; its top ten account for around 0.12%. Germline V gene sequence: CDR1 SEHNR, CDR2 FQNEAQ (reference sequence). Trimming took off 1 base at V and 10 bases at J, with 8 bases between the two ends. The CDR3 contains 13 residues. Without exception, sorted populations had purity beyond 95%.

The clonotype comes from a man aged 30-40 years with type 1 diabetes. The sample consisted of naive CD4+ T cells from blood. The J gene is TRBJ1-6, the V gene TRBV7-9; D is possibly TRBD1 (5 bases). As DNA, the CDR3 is TGTGCCAGCAGCTTAGAGGGGCGATCACCCCTCCACTTT. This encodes CASSLEGRSPLHF.